These T cell receptor beta chains were read from a single sample in a study of blood T cell repertoires in COVID-19. Measured with immunoSEQ multiplex PCR; TCRdb has only the in-frame clones, and not every one. The repertoire has some 290,000 clones, approximately 80% of them found once; the top ten carry less than 3%. Sequenced input: peripheral blood. These receptor sequences come from an older woman with active or convalescent COVID-19. CDR3s include the opening cysteine and the closing phenylalanine or tryptophan. The D gene is left open where the match is weak. Not all rows give a size; the values are once, few, many and, for expanded clones, a class.

d_call cdr3_length j_call clone_size v_call cdr3_nt cdr3_aa
TRBD1 16 TRBJ1-4 few TRBV4-2 TGTGCCAGCAGTAGCACACAGGGGGCCTCTAATGAAAAACTGTTTTTT CASSSTQGASNEKLFF
NA 15 TRBJ1-6 NA TRBV7-6 TGTGCCAGCAGCTTAATCGCACGCGGAAATTCACCCCTCCACTTT CASSLIARGNSPLHF
NA 14 TRBJ1-3 few TRBV10-3 TGTGCGGCAGGGCAAGGGATCTCTGGAAACACCATATATTTT CAAGQGISGNTIYF
NA 16 TRBJ1-2 NA TRBV4-2 TGTGCCAGCAGCCAAGATACTGGCGCCAGGGTTCGTGGCTACACCTTC CASSQDTGARVRGYTF
NA 14 TRBJ2-5 NA TRBV4-2 TGTGCCAGCAGCCAAAACCAGGACCAAGAGACCCAGTACTTC CASSQNQDQETQYF
NA 15 TRBJ2-5 NA TRBV3-1/TRBV3-2 TGTGCCAGCAGCCAAGTCAGGGAAGGCGGCGAGACCCAGTACTTC CASSQVREGGETQYF
NA 15 TRBJ1-2 NA TRBV18 TGTGCCAGCTCACCGGGCCCGTCCGTCAACTATGGCTACACCTTC CASSPGPSVNYGYTF
TRBD2 16 TRBJ2-5 NA TRBV3-1/TRBV3-2 TGTGCCAGCAGCCAACCATTTAGCGGGGGGTCCCCCCCCCAGTACTTC CASSQPFSGGSPPQYF
TRBD2 22 TRBJ2-3 NA TRBV9 TGTGCCAGCAGCGCCGGAGGGCTCACAGGGCGGGGACTAGCGGGGGGCACAGATACGCAGTATTTT CASSAGGLTGRGLAGGTDTQYF
TRBD2 15 TRBJ2-5 NA TRBV4-2 TGTGCCAGCAGCCAAGGGCTAGCGGGGAAGGAGACCCAGTACTTC CASSQGLAGKETQYF
TRBD1 17 TRBJ1-5 NA TRBV2 TGTGCCAGCAATCAATTCCCCTCGACAGGGGGCGGTCAGCCCCAGCATTTT CASNQFPSTGGGQPQHF
TRBD2 16 TRBJ2-3 NA TRBV7-9 TGTGCCTCGGGCCCCGGGACTAGAGCATCAGGAGATACGCAGTATTTT CASGPGTRASGDTQYF
NA 15 TRBJ2-5 NA TRBV5-1 TGCGCCAGCCGAGACTACTTCAAATCTCAAGAGACCCAGTACTTC CASRDYFKSQETQYF
NA 15 TRBJ2-4 NA TRBV3-1/TRBV3-2 TGTGCCAGCAGCCCAATCACGGGGGTAGGAAACATTCAGTACTTC CASSPITGVGNIQYF
TRBD2 15 TRBJ2-3 once TRBV7-2 TGTGCCAGCAGCTTCTCTAGCGGGGGGAGAGATACGCAGTATTTT CASSFSSGGRDTQYF
NA 17 TRBJ2-2 NA TRBV18 TGTGCCAGCTCACCACCGAACACAGGAGAGAACACCGGGGAGCTGTTTTTT CASSPPNTGENTGELFF
TRBD1 15 TRBJ1-3 NA TRBV19 TGTGCCAGTAGGAGAATAGGGGGCCCTGGAAACACCATATATTTT CASRRIGGPGNTIYF
NA 12 TRBJ2-3 NA TRBV5-8 TGTGCCAGCAGCCCTCCAGGGGATACGCAGTATTTT CASSPPGDTQYF